This paragraph reports one T cell receptor beta chain. How the authors handled the data: Amplification from reference gene primers served as the basis for estimated nucleated cell counts. TCRdb keeps only in-frame clones here, not all; method: immunoSEQ multiplex PCR. For V, J and clone size, that table is used; D and trimming come from the DNA. The sample records some 300,000 clones, around 84% being singletons. Unmatched junction bases numbered 14, after V lost 8 bases and J lost 8 bases. The germline gives CDR1 SQVTM, CDR2 ANQGSEA. The CDR3 loop spans 13 amino acids. This record comes from a study of blood T cell repertoires in COVID-19.

The rearrangement joins TRBV29-1 to TRBJ1-2; 7 nucleotides line up with TRBD1. This receptor was obtained from a man aged 65-85 years with acute or convalescent COVID-19. Sequencing was carried out using peripheral blood. The CDR3 nucleotides are TGCAGCTTCAGAACTTACAGGGGAGGCGGCTACACCTTC. This sequence encodes CSFRTYRGGGYTF.